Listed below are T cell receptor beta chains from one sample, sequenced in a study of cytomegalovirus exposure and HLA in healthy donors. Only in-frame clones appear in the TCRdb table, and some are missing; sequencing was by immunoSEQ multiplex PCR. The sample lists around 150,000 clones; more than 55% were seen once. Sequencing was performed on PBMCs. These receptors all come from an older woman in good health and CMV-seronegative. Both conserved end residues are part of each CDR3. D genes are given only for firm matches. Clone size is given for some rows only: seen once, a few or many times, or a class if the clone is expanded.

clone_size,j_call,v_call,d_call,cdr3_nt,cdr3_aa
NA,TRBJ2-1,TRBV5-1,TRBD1,TGCGCCAGCAGCTTTACAGGGGGCTACAATGAGCAGCTCTTC,CASSFTGGYNEQLF
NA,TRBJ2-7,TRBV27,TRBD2,TGTGCCAGCAGTAGAACCGGGACTAGCGGGAGCACCGAGCAGTACTTC,CASSRTGTSGSTEQYF
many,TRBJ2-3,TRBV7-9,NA,TGTGCCAGCAGCTGGGCTAGCGCAGATACGCAGTATTTT,CASSWASADTQYF
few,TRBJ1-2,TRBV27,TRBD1,TGTGCCAGCAGTTCGGCAGGGGGTAACTATGGCTACACCTTC,CASSSAGGNYGYTF
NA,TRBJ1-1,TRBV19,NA,TGTGCCAGTCGAAACAGGGTGGTCGGGTCTGAAGCTTTCTTT,CASRNRVVGSEAFF
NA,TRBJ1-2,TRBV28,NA,TGTGCCAGCAGTTTAATCCGGGAACGAGGTGGCTACACCTTC,CASSLIRERGGYTF
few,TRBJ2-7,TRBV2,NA,TGTGCCAGCAGGGTTACCAGCTACGAGCAGTACTTC,CASRVTSYEQYF
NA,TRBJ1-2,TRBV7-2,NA,TGTGCCAGCAGCACAAACCCGGGGGTGAACTATGGCTACACCTTC,CASSTNPGVNYGYTF
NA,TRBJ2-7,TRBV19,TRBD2,TGTGCCAGTAGTCCCTTAGCGGGAGTCTCCGACGAGCAGTACTTC,CASSPLAGVSDEQYF
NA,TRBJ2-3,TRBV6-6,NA,TGTGCCAGCAGTTCGGGCGGGTCCTCAACAGATACGCAGTATTTT,CASSSGGSSTDTQYF
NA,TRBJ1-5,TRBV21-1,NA,TGTGCCAGCAGCAAAGTGACAGGCCCCCCCACGGGGGGTCAGCCCCAGCATTTT,CASSKVTGPPTGGQPQHF
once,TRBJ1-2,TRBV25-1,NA,TGTGCCAGCAGTGTGGGGAGGGATGGCTACACCTTC,CASSVGRDGYTF
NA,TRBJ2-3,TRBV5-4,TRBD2,TGTGCCAGCAGCTCTCCGGGACGGGAGGACGATACGCAGTATTTT,CASSSPGREDDTQYF
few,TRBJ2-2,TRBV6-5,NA,TGTGCCAGCAGCCGGGTCCTCAGGGGCACCGGGGAGCTGTTTTTT,CASSRVLRGTGELFF
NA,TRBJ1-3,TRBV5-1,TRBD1,TGCGCCAGCAGCTTGGGATCAGGGGGTGGAAACACCATATATTTT,CASSLGSGGGNTIYF
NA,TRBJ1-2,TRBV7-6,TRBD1,TGTGCCAGCAGCCCCCAGCTAGGGACAGGGCACGGCTACACCTTC,CASSPQLGTGHGYTF
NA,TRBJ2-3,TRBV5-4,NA,TGTGCCAGCAGCTCCAAAAACACAGATACGCAGTATTTT,CASSSKNTDTQYF
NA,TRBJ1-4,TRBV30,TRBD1,TGTGCCTGGAGTCCCACCGAGGACAGGTGGAAGGAAAAACTGTTTTTT,CAWSPTEDRWKEKLFF
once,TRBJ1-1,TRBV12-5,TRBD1,TGTGCTAGTGGTTTGGGGACAGGGGGCTTGGGTAGCAACACTGAAGCTTTCTTT,CASGLGTGGLGSNTEAFF
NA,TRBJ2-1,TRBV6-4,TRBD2,TGTGCCAGCAGAAAACTAGCGGGAGTATCCAATGAGCAGTTCTTC,CASRKLAGVSNEQFF
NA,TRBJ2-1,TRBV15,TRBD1,TGTGCCACCAGCCGATCACCGGGACAGGGGGGCAATGAGCAGTTCTTC,CATSRSPGQGGNEQFF
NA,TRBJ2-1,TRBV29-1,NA,TGCAGCGTATCACCCCGGGAGACGCGAGGCAATGAGCAGTTCTTC,CSVSPRETRGNEQFF
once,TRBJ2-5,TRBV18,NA,TGTGCCAGCTCACCCAAAGAGACCCAGTACTTC,CASSPKETQYF
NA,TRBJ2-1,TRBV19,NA,TGTGCCAGTACAGGTTTTAGTGAGCAGTTCTTC,CASTGFSEQFF
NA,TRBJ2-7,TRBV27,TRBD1,TGTGCCAGCAGTCCCTACAGGGGGGCCTACGAGCAGTACTTC,CASSPYRGAYEQYF
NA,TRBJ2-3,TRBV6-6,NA,TGTGCCAGCAGAGAACCGGGCACAGATACGCAGTATTTT,CASREPGTDTQYF
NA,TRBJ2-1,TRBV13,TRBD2,TGTGCCAGCAGCTTAGACACTAGCGGGGGGGGTAATGAGCAGTTCTTC,CASSLDTSGGGNEQFF
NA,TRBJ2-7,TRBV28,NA,TGTGCCAGCAGTTTATGGGCACCCGGAGGCTACGAGCAGTACTTC,CASSLWAPGGYEQYF
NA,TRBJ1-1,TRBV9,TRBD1,TGTGCCAGCGGCGTAGGAGTACAGGGGGTCACTGAAGCTTTCTTT,CASGVGVQGVTEAFF
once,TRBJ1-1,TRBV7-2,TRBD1,TGTGCCAGCAGCTTACCTAGACAGGGGGGATCTGAAGCTTTCTTT,CASSLPRQGGSEAFF
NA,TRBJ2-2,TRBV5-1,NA,TGCGCCAGCAGTCTCAACAACAGGTTCGGGGAGCTGTTTTTT,CASSLNNRFGELFF
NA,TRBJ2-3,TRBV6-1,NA,TGTGCCAGCACCTTATCCACAGTTAGCACAGATACGCAGTATTTT,CASTLSTVSTDTQYF
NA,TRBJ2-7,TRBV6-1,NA,TGTGCCAGCAGTTTCTGGGAGTACGAGCAGTACTTC,CASSFWEYEQYF
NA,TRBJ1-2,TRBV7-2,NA,TGTGCCAGCAGCTTAGCTGTTACTGGACAGTACTATGGCTACACCTTC,CASSLAVTGQYYGYTF